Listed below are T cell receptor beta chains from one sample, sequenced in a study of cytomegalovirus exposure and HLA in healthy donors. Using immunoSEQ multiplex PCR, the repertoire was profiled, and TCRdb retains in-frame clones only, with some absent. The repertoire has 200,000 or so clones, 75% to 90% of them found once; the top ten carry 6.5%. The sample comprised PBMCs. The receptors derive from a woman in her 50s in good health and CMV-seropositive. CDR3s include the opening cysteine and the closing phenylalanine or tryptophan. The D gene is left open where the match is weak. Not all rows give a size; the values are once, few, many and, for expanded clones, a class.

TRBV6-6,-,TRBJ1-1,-,CASSLRGGENTEAFF,TGTGCCAGCAGTCTAAGGGGAGGCGAGAACACTGAAGCTTTCTTT
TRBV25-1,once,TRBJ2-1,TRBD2,CASRETSGSYEQFF,TGTGCCAGCAGGGAAACTAGCGGGAGTTATGAGCAGTTCTTC
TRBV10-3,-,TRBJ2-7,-,CAISVSGDYEQYF,TGTGCCATCAGTGTGTCAGGGGACTACGAGCAGTACTTC
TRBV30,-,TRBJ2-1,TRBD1,CAWRTGLTYNEQFF,TGTGCCTGGAGGACAGGGTTGACCTACAATGAGCAGTTCTTC
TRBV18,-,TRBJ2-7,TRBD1,CASSPGQHYEQYF,TGTGCCAGCTCACCGGGACAGCACTACGAGCAGTACTTC
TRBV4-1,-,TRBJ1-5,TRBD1,CASSPTGSRNQPQHF,TGCGCCAGCAGCCCGACAGGGTCACGGAATCAGCCCCAGCATTTT
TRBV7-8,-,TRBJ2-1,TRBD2,CASSLALIPVLAGSYNEQFF,TGTGCCAGCAGCTTAGCGCTAATCCCAGTCCTAGCGGGATCATACAATGAGCAGTTCTTC
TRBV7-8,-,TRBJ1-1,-,CASSPTVGGAFF,TGTGCCAGCAGCCCAACGGTCGGGGGAGCTTTCTTT
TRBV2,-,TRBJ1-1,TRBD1,CASSERQGATEAFF,TGTGCCAGCAGTGAAAGGCAGGGGGCCACTGAAGCTTTCTTT
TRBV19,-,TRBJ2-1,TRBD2,CASSSIAGGPAYNEQFF,TGTGCCAGTAGTTCCATAGCGGGAGGGCCGGCCTACAATGAGCAGTTCTTC
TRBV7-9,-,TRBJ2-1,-,CASSLAVARNEQFF,TGTGCCAGCAGCTTAGCGGTGGCCCGCAATGAGCAGTTCTTC
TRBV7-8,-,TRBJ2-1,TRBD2,CASSPGTSAPGDEQFF,TGTGCCAGCAGCCCCGGGACTAGCGCCCCGGGGGATGAGCAGTTCTTC
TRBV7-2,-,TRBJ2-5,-,CASSPTRSSTPTGTQYF,TGTGCCAGCAGCCCAACGAGGTCAAGTACCCCGACGGGGACCCAGTACTTC
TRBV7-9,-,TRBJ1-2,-,CASSLGRNYGYTF,TGTGCCAGCAGCTTGGGGCGGAACTATGGCTACACCTTC
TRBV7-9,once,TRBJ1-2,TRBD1,CSSSPDRDGYGYTF,TGTTCCAGCAGCCCCGACAGGGATGGCTATGGCTACACCTTC
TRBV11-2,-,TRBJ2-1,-,CASRFNYNEQFF,TGTGCCAGCAGGTTTAACTACAATGAGCAGTTCTTC
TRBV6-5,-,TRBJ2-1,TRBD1,CASSYSTGNTEQFF,TGTGCCAGCAGTTACTCGACAGGGAATACTGAGCAGTTCTTC
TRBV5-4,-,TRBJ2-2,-,CASGTPNTGELFF,TGTGCCAGCGGGACTCCGAACACCGGGGAGCTGTTTTTT
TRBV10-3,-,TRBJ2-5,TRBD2,CAISGSGKGETQYF,TGTGCCATCAGTGGTAGCGGGAAGGGGGAGACCCAGTACTTC
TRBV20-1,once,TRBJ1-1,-,CSANQGPEAFF,TGCAGTGCTAATCAGGGCCCTGAAGCTTTCTTT
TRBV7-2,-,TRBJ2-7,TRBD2,CASSLAGGIPYEQYF,TGTGCCAGCAGTTTAGCGGGGGGGATCCCCTACGAGCAGTACTTC
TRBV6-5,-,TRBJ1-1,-,CASSLGGGDGVLAFF,TGTGCCAGCAGTCTAGGGGGTGGGGACGGGGTCTTAGCTTTCTTT
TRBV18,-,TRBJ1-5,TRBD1,CASSPGQGRQPQHF,TGTGCCAGCTCACCAGGACAGGGCCGTCAGCCCCAGCATTTT
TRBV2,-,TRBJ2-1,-,CASYRGASNEQFF,TGTGCCAGCTACCGGGGGGCAAGCAATGAGCAGTTCTTC
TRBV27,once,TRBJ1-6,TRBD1,CASSARTGFNSPLHF,TGTGCCAGCAGTGCCCGGACAGGGTTTAATTCACCCCTCCACTTT
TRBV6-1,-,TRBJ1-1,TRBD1,CASRRQGLEAFF,TGTGCCAGCAGGCGACAGGGACTTGAAGCTTTCTTT
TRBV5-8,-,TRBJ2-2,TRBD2,CASSSAGTSGPSNTGELFF,TGTGCCAGCAGCTCAGCCGGGACTAGCGGGCCTTCGAACACCGGGGAGCTGTTTTTT
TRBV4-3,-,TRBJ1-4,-,CASSQEIGSAQVGEKLFF,TGCGCCAGCAGCCAAGAAATTGGGTCAGCTCAGGTCGGCGAAAAACTGTTTTTT
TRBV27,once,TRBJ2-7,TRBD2,CASSSLSGSPYEQYF,TGTGCCAGCAGTTCCCTTAGCGGGAGCCCCTACGAGCAGTACTTC
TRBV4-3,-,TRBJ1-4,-,CASSQEGNRFEKLFF,TGCGCCAGCAGCCAAGAAGGAAACAGATTCGAAAAACTGTTTTTT
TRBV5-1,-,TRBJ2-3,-,CASSLGERGTDTQYF,TGCGCCAGCAGCTTGGGAGAACGGGGCACAGATACGCAGTATTTT
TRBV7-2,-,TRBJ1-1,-,CASSFEGSRGAFF,TGTGCCAGCAGCTTTGAAGGCTCAAGGGGAGCTTTCTTT
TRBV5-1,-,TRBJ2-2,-,CASSLLTGQTNTGELFF,TGCGCCAGCAGCTTGTTAACAGGACAGACGAACACCGGGGAGCTGTTTTTT
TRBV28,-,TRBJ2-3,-,CASSSGGTDTQYF,TGTGCCAGCAGTTCGGGGGGCACAGATACGCAGTATTTT
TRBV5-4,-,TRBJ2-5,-,CASSSQETQYF,TGTGCCAGCAGCTCACAAGAGACCCAGTACTTC
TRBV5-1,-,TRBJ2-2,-,CASSLGLHGELFF,TGCGCCAGCAGCTTGGGACTCCACGGGGAGCTGTTTTTT
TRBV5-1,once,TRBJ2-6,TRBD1,CASRPTGASGANGLTF,TGCGCCAGCAGACCGACAGGGGCTTCTGGGGCCAACGGCCTGACTTTC
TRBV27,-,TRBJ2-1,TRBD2,CASSTEIGLAGEQFF,TGTGCCAGCAGTACGGAAATTGGACTAGCAGGGGAGCAGTTCTTC
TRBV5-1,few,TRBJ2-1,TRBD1,CASSHPGQYNEQFF,TGCGCCAGCAGCCACCCGGGACAGTACAATGAGCAGTTCTTC
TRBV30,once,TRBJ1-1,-,CAWSAGDRAEAFF,TGTGCCTGGAGTGCGGGGGATCGCGCTGAAGCTTTCTTT
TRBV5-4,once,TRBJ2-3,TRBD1,CASSFPGQLADTQYF,TGTGCCAGCAGCTTTCCGGGACAGTTAGCAGATACGCAGTATTTT
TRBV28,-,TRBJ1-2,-,CASSVTFYGYTF,TGTGCCAGCAGTGTGACATTCTATGGCTACACCTTC
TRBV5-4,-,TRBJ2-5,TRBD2,CASSPWGGTNGAQYF,TGTGCCAGCAGCCCGTGGGGGGGGACTAACGGGGCCCAGTACTTC
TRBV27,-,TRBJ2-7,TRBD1,CASNPQGASYEQYF,TGTGCCAGCAACCCACAGGGGGCATCCTACGAGCAGTACTTC
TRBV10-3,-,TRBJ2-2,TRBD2,CAIASGKNDGELFF,TGTGCCATTGCTAGCGGAAAAAATGACGGGGAGCTGTTTTTT
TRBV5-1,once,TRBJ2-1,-,CASSLNLNEQFF,TGCGCCAGCAGCTTGAATCTTAATGAGCAGTTCTTC
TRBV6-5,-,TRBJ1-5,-,CASRQHSNQPQHF,TGTGCCAGCAGACAACATAGCAATCAGCCCCAGCATTTT
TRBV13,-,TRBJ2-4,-,CASSSDYSNIQYF,TGTGCCAGCAGCTCAGACTATAGCAACATTCAGTACTTC
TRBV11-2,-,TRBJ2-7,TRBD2,CASSLGASGGQNEQYF,TGTGCCAGCAGCTTAGGGGCAAGCGGGGGACAAAACGAGCAGTACTTC
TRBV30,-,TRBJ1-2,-,CAWSPLRGGNIYGYTF,TGTGCCTGGAGCCCTCTGCGCGGAGGAAACATCTATGGCTACACCTTC
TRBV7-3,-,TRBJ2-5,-,CASSPTSIQETQYF,TGTGCCAGCAGCCCCACTAGTATTCAAGAGACCCAGTACTTC
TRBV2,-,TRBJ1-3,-,CASALAGAGNTIYF,TGTGCCAGCGCCTTGGCAGGTGCTGGAAACACCATATATTTT
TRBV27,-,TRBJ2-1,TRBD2,CASSFSGSWVYNEQFF,TGTGCCAGCAGCTTTAGCGGGAGTTGGGTCTACAATGAGCAGTTCTTC
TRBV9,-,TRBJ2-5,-,CASSAQSQGTVGNSTSEYF,TGTGCCAGCAGCGCCCAAAGTCAGGGGACGGTTGGGAATAGTACTTCGGAGTACTTC